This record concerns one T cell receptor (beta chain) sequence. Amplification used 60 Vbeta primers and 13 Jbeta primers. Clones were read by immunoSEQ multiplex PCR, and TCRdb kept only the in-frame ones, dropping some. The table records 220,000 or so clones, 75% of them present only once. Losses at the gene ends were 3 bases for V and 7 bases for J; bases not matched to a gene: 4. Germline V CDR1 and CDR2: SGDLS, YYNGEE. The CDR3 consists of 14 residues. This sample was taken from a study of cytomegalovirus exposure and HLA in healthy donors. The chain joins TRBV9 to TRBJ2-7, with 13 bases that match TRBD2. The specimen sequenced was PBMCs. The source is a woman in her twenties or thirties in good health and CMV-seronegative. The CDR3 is CASSGTSGSAEQYF. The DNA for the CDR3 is TGTGCCAGCAGCGGGACTAGCGGGAGCGCGGAGCAGTACTTC.